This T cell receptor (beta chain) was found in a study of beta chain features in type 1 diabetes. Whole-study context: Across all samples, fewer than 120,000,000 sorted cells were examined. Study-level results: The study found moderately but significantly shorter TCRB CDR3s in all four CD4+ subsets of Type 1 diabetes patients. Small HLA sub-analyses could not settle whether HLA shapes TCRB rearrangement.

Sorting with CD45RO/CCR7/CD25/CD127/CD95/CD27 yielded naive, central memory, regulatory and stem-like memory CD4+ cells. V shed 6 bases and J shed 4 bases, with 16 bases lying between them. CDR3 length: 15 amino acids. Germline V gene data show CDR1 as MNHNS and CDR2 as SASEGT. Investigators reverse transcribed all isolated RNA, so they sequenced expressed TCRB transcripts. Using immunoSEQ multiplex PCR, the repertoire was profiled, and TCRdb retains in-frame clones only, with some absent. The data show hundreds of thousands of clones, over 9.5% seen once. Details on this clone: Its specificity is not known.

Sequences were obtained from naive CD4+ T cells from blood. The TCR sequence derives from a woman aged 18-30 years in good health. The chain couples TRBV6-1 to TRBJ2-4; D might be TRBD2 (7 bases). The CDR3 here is CASRTGLLAKNIQYF. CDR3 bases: TGTGCCAGCAGGACAGGCTTACTAGCGAAAAACATTCAGTACTTC.